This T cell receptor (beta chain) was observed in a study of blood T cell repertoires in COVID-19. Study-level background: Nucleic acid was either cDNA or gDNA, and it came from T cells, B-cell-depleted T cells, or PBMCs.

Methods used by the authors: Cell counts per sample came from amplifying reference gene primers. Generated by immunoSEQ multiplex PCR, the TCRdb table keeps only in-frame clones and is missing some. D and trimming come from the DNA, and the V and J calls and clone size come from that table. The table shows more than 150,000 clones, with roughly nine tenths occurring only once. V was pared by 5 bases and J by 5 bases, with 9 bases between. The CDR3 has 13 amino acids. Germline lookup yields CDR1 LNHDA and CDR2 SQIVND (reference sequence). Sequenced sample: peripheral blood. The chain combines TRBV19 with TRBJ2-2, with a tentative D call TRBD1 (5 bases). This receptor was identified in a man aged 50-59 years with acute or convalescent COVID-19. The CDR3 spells CASSLTETGELFF. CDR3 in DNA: TGTGCCAGTAGTCTGACAGAGACCGGGGAGCTGTTTTTT.